One sample yielded the 13 T cell receptor beta chains listed below, sequenced in a study of T cells in tumors after PD-1 blockade. Assay used: immunoSEQ multiplex PCR; TCRdb lists only in-frame clones, some missing. Here the sample spans under 2,500 clones, around 69% being singletons. Sample: tumor tissue, taken after anti-PD-1 treatment. These receptors were collected from a human donor with basal cell carcinoma.

This clone was observed a few times. The chain recombines TRBV5-6 with TRBJ1-1; TRBD1 might be the D (5 bases). CDR3 length: 12 amino acids. Per the germline V gene, CDR1 is SGHDT and CDR2 is YYEEEE. Trimming left V 6 bases short and J 4 bases short, with 10 bases between. CDR3 DNA: TGTGCCAGCACCGGGGGGTCCACTGAAGCTTTCTTT. Amino acid sequence: CASTGGSTEAFF.

The rearrangement joins TRBV7-2 to TRBJ2-7; D unresolved. Trimming took 1 base from V and 4 from J, leaving 8 bases between them. Germline CDR1 is SGHTA and CDR2 is FQGNSA. The CDR3 extends over 13 amino acids. This CDR3 is CASSLGGRYEQYF. CDR3 nucleotide sequence: TGTGCCAGCAGCTTAGGTGGTAGGTACGAGCAGTACTTC.

J is TRBJ1-2 and V is TRBV6-5, with TRBD1 as a possible D gene (5 bases). The V end was cut by 4 bases, the J end by 7 bases, with 16 bases between. The CDR3 extends over 14 amino acids. Germline values: CDR1 MNHEY, CDR2 SVGAGI. CDR3 DNA sequence: TGTGCCAGCAGTTTATTGGTCTGGGGGATTGGCTACACCTTC. Translated: CASSLLVWGIGYTF.

J is TRBJ2-7 and V is TRBV28; no firm D call. From germline, CDR1 is MDHEN and CDR2 SYDVKM. CDR3 length: 17 residues. The V end lost 6 bases, the J end lost 3 bases, and 24 bases lay between the germline ends. Written as DNA, the CDR3 is TGTGCCAGCAGCCACCCCAGTTGGCCCGAAGTTGACTACGAGCAGTACTTC. It is translated as CASSHPSWPEVDYEQYF.

V gene TRBV28 combines with J gene TRBJ1-2, with TRBD1 matching 7 bases. J lost 2 bases, V lost 1 base, and 4 bases had no gene match. The CDR3 consists of 15 residues. From germline, CDR1 is MDHEN and CDR2 SYDVKM. CDR3 amino acids: CASSLLGRGNYGYTF. CDR3 nucleotides: TGTGCCAGCAGTTTATTGGGCAGGGGGAACTATGGCTACACCTTC.

The rearrangement joins TRBV25-1 to TRBJ2-5, with D possibly being TRBD2 (7 bases). Germline CDR1 reads MGHDK; CDR2 reads SYGVNS. This CDR3 spans 15 amino acids. Trimming left V 1 base short and J 4 bases short, with 13 bases between. CDR3 nucleotide sequence: TGTGCCAGCAGTGAATGGGAGGGAGGGGGAGAGACCCAGTACTTC. Translated: CASSEWEGGGETQYF.

V is TRBV9 and J is TRBJ1-1; TRBD1 matches at 7 bases. The CDR3 totals 15 residues. The germline V gene has CDR1 SGDLS and CDR2 YYNGEE. Germline trimming cut 1 base from V and 3 bases from J; bases unmatched to any gene: 6. As DNA, the CDR3 is TGTGCCAGCAGCGTATCCATCAGGGGGGACACTGAAGCTTTCTTT. It codes for CASSVSIRGDTEAFF. The entire variable domain, with the rest obtained from reference TRBV9 and TRBJ1-1, is as follows: DSGVTQTPKHLITATGQRVTLRCSPRSGDLSVYWYQQSLDQGLQFLIQYYNGEERAKGNILERFSAQQFPDLHSELNLSSLELGDSALYFCASSVSIRGDTEAFFGQGTRLTVV.

The gene calls are TRBV7-9 and TRBJ1-4, with TRBD1 identical over 9 bases. CDR3 length: 12 amino acids. V shed 8 bases and J 15 bases; nucleotides not matched to a gene: 10. Germline V gene data show CDR1 as SEHNR and CDR2 as FQNEAQ (reference sequence). CDR3 protein: CASPKTRDRVFF. The CDR3 region has the DNA TGTGCCAGCCCTAAAACCAGGGACAGGGTGTTTTTT.

This clone showed up just a few times. The CDR3 bases are TGTGCCAGCAGCCCCACCGGACAGGGTGAGACCCAGTACTTC. Protein sequence: CASSPTGQGETQYF. The J gene is TRBJ2-5, the V gene TRBV7-3; 8 bases map to TRBD1. Looked up from germline, CDR1 is SGHTA and CDR2 is FQGTGA. Unmatched junction bases numbered 7, after V lost 5 bases and J lost 5 bases. The CDR3 runs to 14 residues.

By proportion, this clone is large (0.1 to 1%). Different DNA sequences within this sample yield the same CDR3. CDR3: CASSLDRAGELFF. DNA of the CDR3: TGTGCCAGCAGCTTAGATCGGGCCGGGGAGCTGTTTTTT. The chain employs TRBV11-3 and TRBJ2-2; no definite D call. The V and J ends lost 0 bases and 6 bases respectively, with 5 bases between them. This CDR3 has 13 amino acids. The germline V gene encodes CDR1 SGHNT and CDR2 YENEEA.

The chain combines TRBV9 with TRBJ2-5; D perhaps matches TRBD1 (6 bases). CDR1 is SGDLS and CDR2 is YYNGEE in the germline V gene. The V end was cut by 0 bases, the J end by 3 bases, with 15 bases between. There are 16 residues in the CDR3. This CDR3 reads CASSVGGGTGKETQYF. CDR3 DNA: TGTGCCAGCAGCGTAGGAGGTGGTACAGGGAAAGAGACCCAGTACTTC.

This clone occurred once. The chain employs TRBV6-1 and TRBJ2-7; D is undetermined. This CDR3 spans 11 amino acids. V was cut by 2 bases and J by 6 bases, with 5 bases left in between. Germline V gives CDR1 MNHNS, CDR2 SASEGT. CDR3 bases: TGTGCCAGCAGTGAACCAATCGAGCAGTACTTC. This gives the protein CASSEPIEQYF.

The chain is built from TRBV7-9 and TRBJ1-2, with D possibly being TRBD1 (5 bases). CDR3 length equals 14 residues. Trimming left V 3 bases short and J 2 bases short, with 10 bases between. Germline-derived CDR1 and CDR2 are SEHNR and FQNEAQ (reference sequence). This CDR3 is CASSLPGTNYGYTF. The CDR3 nucleotides are TGTGCCAGCAGCTTGCCAGGGACCAACTATGGCTACACCTTC.